The entry below gives a single T cell receptor beta chain sequence along with its context. Its antigen is as yet unknown. The data stem from a study of CD8+CD57+ T cells in acquired aplastic anemia. On the study more broadly: Roughly 3.2 ug was the average amount of DNA from sorted CD4+ and CD8+ cells. Healthy donor CD4+ cell samples had a mean of around 9.9 million reads.

Germline V lookup: CDR1 DFQATT, CDR2 SNEGSKA (reference sequence). The CDR3 extends over 14 amino acids. Trimming stripped 6 bases from V and 3 bases from J, with 18 bases between. Findings of the study overall: Patients and controls turned out to have twenty-nine CD8+ CDR3 sequences in common.

Genomic DNA provided the template from which TCR beta VDJ and CDR3 profiles were obtained. TCRdb processed the reads anew with MiXCR; each CDR3 protein has one entry. The sample contains about 81,000 distinct CDR3 sequences, about 45% of which appear only once. Sequenced input: sorted CD4+, CD8+, or CD8+CD57+ T cells (not recorded which) from PBMCs. This clonotype was obtained from a human donor in good health, serving as a control. The V and J genes are TRBV20-1 and TRBJ2-7; TRBD1 might be the D (6 bases). The CDR3 region has the DNA TGCAGTGCAGCTAGACAGGCGGACCTCTACGAGCAGTACTTC. Translating gives CSAARQADLYEQYF.